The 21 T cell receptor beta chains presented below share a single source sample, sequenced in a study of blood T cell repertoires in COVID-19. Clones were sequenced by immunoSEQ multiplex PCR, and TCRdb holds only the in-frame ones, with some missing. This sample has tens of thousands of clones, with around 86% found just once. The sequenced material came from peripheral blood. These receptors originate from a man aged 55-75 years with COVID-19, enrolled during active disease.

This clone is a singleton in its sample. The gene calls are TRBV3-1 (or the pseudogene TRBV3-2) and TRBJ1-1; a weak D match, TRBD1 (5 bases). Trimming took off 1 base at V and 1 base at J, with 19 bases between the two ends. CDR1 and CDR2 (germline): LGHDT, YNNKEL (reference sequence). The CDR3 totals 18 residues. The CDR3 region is CASSQGGFAGGTNTEAFF. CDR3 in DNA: TGTGCCAGCAGCCAAGGGGGTTTCGCAGGAGGGACGAACACTGAAGCTTTCTTT.

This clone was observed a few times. CDR3 sequence: CASSAGSTDTQYF. The CDR3 DNA sequence: TGTGCCAGCAGCGCGGGAAGCACAGATACGCAGTATTTT. The chain carries TRBV9 and TRBJ2-3; possible D gene TRBD2, 5 bases. This CDR3 spans 13 amino acids. V was trimmed by 3 bases and J by 0 bases, leaving 5 bases between them. CDR1 is SGDLS and CDR2 is YYNGEE in the germline V gene.

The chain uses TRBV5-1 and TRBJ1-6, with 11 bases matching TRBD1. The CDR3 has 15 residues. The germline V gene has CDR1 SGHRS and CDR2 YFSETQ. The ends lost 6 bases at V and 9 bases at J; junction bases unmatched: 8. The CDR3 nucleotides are TGCGCCAGCACCTTTTCCGGACAGGGGGCTTCACCCCTCCACTTT. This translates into CASTFSGQGASPLHF.

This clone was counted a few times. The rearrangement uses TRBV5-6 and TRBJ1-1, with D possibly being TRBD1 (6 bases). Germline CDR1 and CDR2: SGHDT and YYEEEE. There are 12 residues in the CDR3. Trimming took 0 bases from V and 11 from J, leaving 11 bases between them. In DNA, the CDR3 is TGTGCCAGCAGCTTGGGACAGGTTGACGCTTTCTTT. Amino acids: CASSLGQVDAFF.

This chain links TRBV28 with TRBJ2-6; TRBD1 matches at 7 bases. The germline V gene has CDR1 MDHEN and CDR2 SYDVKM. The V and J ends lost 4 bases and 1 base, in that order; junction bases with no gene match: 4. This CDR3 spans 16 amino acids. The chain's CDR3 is CASSSHRGSGANVLTF. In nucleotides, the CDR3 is TGTGCCAGCAGTTCTCACAGGGGATCTGGGGCCAACGTCCTGACTTTC.

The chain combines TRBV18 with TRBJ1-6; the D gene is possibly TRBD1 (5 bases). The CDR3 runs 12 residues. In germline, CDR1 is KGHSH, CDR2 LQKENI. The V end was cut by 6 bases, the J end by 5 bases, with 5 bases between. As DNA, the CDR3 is TGTGCCAGCTCCAGGGATAATTCACCCCTCCACTTT. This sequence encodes CASSRDNSPLHF.

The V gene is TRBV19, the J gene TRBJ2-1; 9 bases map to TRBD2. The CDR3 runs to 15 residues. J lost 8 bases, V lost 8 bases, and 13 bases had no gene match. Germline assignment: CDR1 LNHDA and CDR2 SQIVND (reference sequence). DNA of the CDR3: TGTGCCAGTGATGGGAGGCGGGAGGGCCAAGATGAGCAGTTCTTC. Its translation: CASDGRREGQDEQFF. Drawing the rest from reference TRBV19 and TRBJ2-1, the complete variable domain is DGGITQSPKYLFRKEGQNVTLSCEQNLNHDAMYWYRQDPGQGLRLIYYSQIVNDFQKGDIAEGYSVSREKKESFPLTVTSAQKNPTAFYLCASDGRREGQDEQFFGPGTRLTVL.

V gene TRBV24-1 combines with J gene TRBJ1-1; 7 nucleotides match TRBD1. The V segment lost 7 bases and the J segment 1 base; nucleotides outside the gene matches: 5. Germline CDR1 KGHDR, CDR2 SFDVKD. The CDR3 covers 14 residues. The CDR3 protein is CATRPTGENTEAFF. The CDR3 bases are TGTGCCACCAGGCCAACAGGGGAGAACACTGAAGCTTTCTTT.

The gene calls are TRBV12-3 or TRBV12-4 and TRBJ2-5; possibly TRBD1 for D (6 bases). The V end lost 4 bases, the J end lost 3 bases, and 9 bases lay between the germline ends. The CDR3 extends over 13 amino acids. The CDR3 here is CASSSDSKETQYF. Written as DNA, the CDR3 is TGTGCCAGCAGTTCGGACAGTAAAGAGACCCAGTACTTC.

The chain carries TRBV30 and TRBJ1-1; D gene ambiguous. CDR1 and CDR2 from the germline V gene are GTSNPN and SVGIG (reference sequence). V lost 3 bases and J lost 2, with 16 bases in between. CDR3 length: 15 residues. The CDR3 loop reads CAWSQPGDGNTEAFF. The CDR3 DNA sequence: TGTGCCTGGAGCCAACCGGGAGACGGAAACACTGAAGCTTTCTTT.

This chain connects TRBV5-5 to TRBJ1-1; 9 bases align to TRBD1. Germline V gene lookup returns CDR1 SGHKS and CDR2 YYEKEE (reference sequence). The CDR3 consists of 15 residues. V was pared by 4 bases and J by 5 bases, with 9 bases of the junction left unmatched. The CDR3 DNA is TGTGCCAGCAGCATCCGGGACAGGGTTTATACTGAAGCTTTCTTT. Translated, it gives CASSIRDRVYTEAFF.

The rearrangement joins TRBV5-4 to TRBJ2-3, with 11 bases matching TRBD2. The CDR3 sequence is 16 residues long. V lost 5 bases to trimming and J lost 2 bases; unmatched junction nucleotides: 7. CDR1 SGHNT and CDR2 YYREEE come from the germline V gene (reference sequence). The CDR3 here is CASSSRLAGSTDTQYF. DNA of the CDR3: TGTGCCAGCAGTTCCCGACTAGCGGGGTCCACAGATACGCAGTATTTT.

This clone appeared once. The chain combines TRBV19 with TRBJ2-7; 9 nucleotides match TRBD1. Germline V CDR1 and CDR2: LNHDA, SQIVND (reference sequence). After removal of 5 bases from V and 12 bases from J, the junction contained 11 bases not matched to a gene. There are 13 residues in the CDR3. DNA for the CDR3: TGTGCCAGTAGTGCGACCGGGACAGGGTATCCGTACTTC. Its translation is CASSATGTGYPYF.

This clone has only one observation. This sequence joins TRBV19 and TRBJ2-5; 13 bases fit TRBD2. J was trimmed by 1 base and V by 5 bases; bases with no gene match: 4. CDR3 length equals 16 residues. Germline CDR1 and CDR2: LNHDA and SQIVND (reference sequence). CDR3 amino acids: CASSPRTSGSQETQYF. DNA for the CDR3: TGTGCCAGTAGTCCCCGGACTAGCGGGAGCCAAGAGACCCAGTACTTC.

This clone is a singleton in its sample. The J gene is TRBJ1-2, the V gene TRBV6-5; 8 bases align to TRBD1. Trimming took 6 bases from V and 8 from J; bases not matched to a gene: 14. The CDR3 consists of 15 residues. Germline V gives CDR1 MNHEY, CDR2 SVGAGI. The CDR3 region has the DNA TGTGCCAGCAGCCATGGGACAGGAGAAGGGAGGGGCTACACCTTC. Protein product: CASSHGTGEGRGYTF.

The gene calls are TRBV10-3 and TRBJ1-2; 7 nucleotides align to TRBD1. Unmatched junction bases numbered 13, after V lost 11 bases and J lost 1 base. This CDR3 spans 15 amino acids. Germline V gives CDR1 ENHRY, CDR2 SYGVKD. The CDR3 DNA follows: TGTGCCTCCAGAGGGGGCTCGATTCTTAACTATGGCTACACCTTC. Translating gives CASRGGSILNYGYTF.

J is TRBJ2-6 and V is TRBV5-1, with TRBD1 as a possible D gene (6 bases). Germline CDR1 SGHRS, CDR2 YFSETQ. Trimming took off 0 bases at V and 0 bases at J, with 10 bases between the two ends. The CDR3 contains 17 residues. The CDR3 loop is CASSLGTDISGANVLTF. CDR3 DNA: TGCGCCAGCAGCTTGGGGACAGACATCTCTGGGGCCAACGTCCTGACTTTC.

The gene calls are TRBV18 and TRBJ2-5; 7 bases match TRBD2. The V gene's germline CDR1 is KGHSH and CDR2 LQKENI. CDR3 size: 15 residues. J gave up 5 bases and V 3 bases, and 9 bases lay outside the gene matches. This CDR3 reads CASSPSRGSAETQYF. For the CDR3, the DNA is TGTGCCAGCTCACCGTCCCGCGGGAGTGCCGAGACCCAGTACTTC.

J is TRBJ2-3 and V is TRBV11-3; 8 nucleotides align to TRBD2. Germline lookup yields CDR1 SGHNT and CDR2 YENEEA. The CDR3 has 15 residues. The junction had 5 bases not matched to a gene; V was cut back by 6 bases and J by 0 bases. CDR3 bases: TGTGCCAGCAGTCGGGGGGGCGGGAGCACAGATACGCAGTATTTT. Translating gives CASSRGGGSTDTQYF.

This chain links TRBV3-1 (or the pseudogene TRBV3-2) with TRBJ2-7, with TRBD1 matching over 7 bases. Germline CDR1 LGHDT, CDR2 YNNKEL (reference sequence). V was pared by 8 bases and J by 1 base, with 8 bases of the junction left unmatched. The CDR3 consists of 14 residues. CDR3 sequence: CASGRGGESYEQYF. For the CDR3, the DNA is TGTGCCAGCGGACGAGGGGGCGAATCCTACGAGCAGTACTTC.

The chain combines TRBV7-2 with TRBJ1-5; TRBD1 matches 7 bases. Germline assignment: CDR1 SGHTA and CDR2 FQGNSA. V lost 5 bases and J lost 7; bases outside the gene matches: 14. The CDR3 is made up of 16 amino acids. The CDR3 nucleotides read TGTGCCAGCAGCCCAGGGGGAACGGGGCAGGAACAGCCCCAGCATTTT. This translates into CASSPGGTGQEQPQHF.